The next 16 T cell receptor beta chains were all read from a single sample in a study of blood T cell repertoires in COVID-19. Produced via immunoSEQ multiplex PCR; TCRdb's table is partial and in-frame only. The data hold 45,000 or so clones, with about 85% observed a single time. The source material was peripheral blood. These receptors all come from a woman of 80 years or more in a cohort sampled during active or convalescent COVID-19.

The chain is built from TRBV7-2 and TRBJ2-3, with D possibly TRBD2 on 5 matching bases. Trimming removed 4 bases from V and 4 bases from J, with 6 bases in between. The V gene's germline CDR1 is SGHTA and CDR2 FQGNSA. The CDR3 is 12 amino acids. This CDR3 reads CASSSGADTQYF. The CDR3 DNA sequence: TGTGCCAGCAGCTCCGGGGCAGATACGCAGTATTTT.

V gene TRBV20-1 combines with J gene TRBJ2-7; no reliable D call. The CDR3 has 11 residues. The V and J ends lost 3 bases and 3 bases respectively, with 6 bases between them. Germline CDR1 is DFQATT and CDR2 is SNEGSKA (reference sequence). Here the CDR3 reads CSASPLYEQYF. The CDR3 nucleotides are TGCAGTGCTAGCCCTCTCTACGAGCAGTACTTC.

The CDR3 nucleotides read TGTGCCAGCTCACCGAATACAGGGGGAACTAATGAAAAACTGTTTTTT. As protein: CASSPNTGGTNEKLFF. The chain joins TRBV18 to TRBJ1-4; 8 positions agree with TRBD1. In germline, CDR1 is KGHSH, CDR2 LQKENI. Trimming cost V 3 bases and J 1 base; bases outside gene matches: 4. CDR3 size: 16 residues. The entire variable domain, with the rest obtained from reference TRBV18 and TRBJ1-4, is as follows: NAGVMQNPRHLVRRRGQEARLRCSPMKGHSHVYWYRQLPEEGLKFMVYLQKENIIDESGMPKERFSAEFPKEGPSILRIQQVVRGDSAAYFCASSPNTGGTNEKLFFGSGTQLSVL.

V gene TRBV10-1 combines with J gene TRBJ1-5; D call uncertain. CDR3 length equals 13 residues. V was shortened by 3 bases and J by 9 bases, with 12 bases between the two germline ends. The germline CDR1 and CDR2 sequences are WNHNN and SYGVQD (reference sequence). The CDR3 DNA follows: TGCGCCAGCAGTGATAACTCTCGTCGGCCCCAGCATTTT. It translates to CASSDNSRRPQHF.

This chain connects TRBV12-3 or TRBV12-4 to TRBJ2-7, with 9 positions matching TRBD1. V dropped 5 bases and J dropped 3; count of bases not matched to a gene: 2. The CDR3 loop spans 13 amino acids. As DNA, the CDR3 is TGTGCCAGCAGTCGGGACAGGGACTACGAGCAGTACTTC. Encoded protein: CASSRDRDYEQYF.

With respect to this clone: The sample carries other DNA sequences with the same CDR3. The V call is TRBV5-1, the J call TRBJ1-1, with 7 bases fitting TRBD1. The CDR3 length is 16 residues. The trim removed 4 bases at V and 1 base at J, leaving 10 bases unmatched. Germline V lookup: CDR1 SGHRS, CDR2 YFSETQ. This CDR3 is CASSPTAGTENTEAFF. Here the CDR3 DNA reads TGCGCCAGCAGCCCCACGGCCGGGACAGAGAACACTGAAGCTTTCTTT.

This clone was observed a single time. The chain joins TRBV28 to TRBJ2-3; 8 bases are shared with TRBD2. Germline trimming cut 2 bases from V and 3 bases from J; bases unmatched to any gene: 4. The CDR3 consists of 15 residues. The germline V gene has CDR1 MDHEN and CDR2 SYDVKM. Written as DNA, the CDR3 is TGTGCCAGCAGTTTAACCAGCGGGAGTACAGATACGCAGTATTTT. Translated: CASSLTSGSTDTQYF.

The chain recombines TRBV2 with TRBJ1-5, with TRBD1 matching over 8 bases. Germline V CDR1 and CDR2: SNHLY, FYNNEI. CDR3 size: 13 residues. Trimming at V came to 8 bases and at J to 1 base, leaving 1 base not matched to a gene. CDR3 loop: CASGQGSNQPQHF. DNA for the CDR3: TGTGCCAGCGGACAGGGAAGCAATCAGCCCCAGCATTTT.

V is TRBV13 and J is TRBJ1-2, with D tentatively TRBD1 (6 bases). The germline V and J ends were trimmed by 0 bases and 7 bases, with 12 bases remaining between them. The CDR3 has 14 amino acids. The germline V gene encodes CDR1 PRHDT and CDR2 FYEKMQ (reference sequence). This chain's CDR3 is CASSLGTGTFGYTF. CDR3 sequence (DNA): TGTGCCAGCAGCTTAGGAACAGGGACGTTTGGCTACACCTTC.

The chain combines TRBV5-1 with TRBJ2-3; 11 nucleotides line up with TRBD1. This CDR3 region has 15 residues. Germline trimming cut 4 bases from V and 3 bases from J; bases unmatched to any gene: 4. CDR1 and CDR2 (germline): SGHRS, YFSETQ. The CDR3 DNA follows: TGCGCCAGCAGCCAGGGACAGGGGGGGACAGATACGCAGTATTTT. It is translated as CASSQGQGGTDTQYF.

The gene calls are TRBV7-2 and TRBJ1-2, with D unresolved. The CDR3 has 15 residues. CDR1 is SGHTA and CDR2 is FQGNSA in the germline V gene. The V and J ends lost 1 base and 7 bases respectively, with 16 bases between them. Here the CDR3 reads CASSLGLVQFGGYTF. DNA of the CDR3: TGTGCCAGCAGCTTAGGATTGGTACAGTTCGGTGGCTACACCTTC.

The rearrangement uses TRBV6-1 and TRBJ2-7; possible D gene TRBD1, 5 bases. The V and J ends lost 3 bases and 3 bases respectively, with 12 bases between them. This CDR3 is 14 amino acids long. Germline CDR1 MNHNS, CDR2 SASEGT. The CDR3 protein is CASSEGLGLYEQYF. In DNA form, the CDR3 reads TGTGCCAGCAGTGAGGGGCTGGGGCTCTACGAGCAGTACTTC.

The chain combines TRBV11-2 with TRBJ2-3; the D gene is possibly TRBD2 (5 bases). Trimming pared 4 bases from V and 2 bases from J, leaving 16 bases between. Germline loops: CDR1 SGHAT, CDR2 FQNNGV. The CDR3 length is 16 residues. DNA for the CDR3: TGTGCCAGCAGCTCGTCGTTCAGCGGTACCACAGATACGCAGTATTTT. This translates into CASSSSFSGTTDTQYF.

The chain has TRBV20-1 and TRBJ2-5; D uncertain. V was clipped by 5 bases and J by 2 bases, with 6 bases between them. The CDR3 runs 11 residues. The germline CDR1 and CDR2 sequences are DFQATT and SNEGSKA (reference sequence). In DNA form, the CDR3 reads TGCAGTGCTCTAGAGCAAGAGACCCAGTACTTC. It specifies CSALEQETQYF.

The rearrangement uses TRBV6-5 and TRBJ2-3; D ambiguous. CDR3 length: 15 residues. Germline V gives CDR1 MNHEY, CDR2 SVGAGI. Trimming pared 6 bases from V and 4 bases from J, leaving 17 bases between. This chain's CDR3 is CASSPLSRLSDTQYF. The CDR3 DNA sequence: TGTGCCAGCAGCCCCCTTTCCCGACTTTCAGATACGCAGTATTTT.

J is TRBJ1-4 and V is TRBV30; TRBD1 agrees at 10 bases. Per the germline V gene, CDR1 is GTSNPN and CDR2 is SVGIG (reference sequence). V lost 3 bases and J lost 8; bases outside the gene matches: 3. The CDR3 extends over 13 amino acids. Written as DNA, the CDR3 is TGTGCCTGGAGGGGGACAGGGGTGGAAAAACTGTTTTTT. This encodes CAWRGTGVEKLFF.